These 12 T cell receptor beta chains were sequenced from one sample in a study of patients and donors after allogeneic stem cell transplantation. TCRdb itself ran the RT-PCR reads through MiXCR, one entry per CDR3 protein. The profile shows approximately 200,000 distinct CDR3 sequences, less than 15% of them singletons. The sequenced sample consisted of blood, either unsorted or a sorted T cell fraction (not recorded which). These receptors came from a human donor who was either an allogeneic HSCT recipient or a stem cell or donor lymphocyte infusion donor (not recorded which). It is not recorded whose cells these are; they may come from a transplant donor.

V is TRBV19 and J is TRBJ1-5; tentative D call: TRBD1 (5 bases). CDR1 is LNHDA, CDR2 SQIVND, per germline (reference sequence). The CDR3 runs 17 residues. V lost 5 bases and J lost 0, with 17 bases in between. The CDR3 protein is CASSRRDRLDSNQPQHF. In nucleotides, the CDR3 is TGTGCCAGTAGTCGCCGGGACCGACTTGATAGCAATCAGCCCCAGCATTTT.

This clonotype was seen at least ten times. An end of the junction differs from the germline gene, which may be a read error. This chain joins TRBV7-7 and TRBJ2-2; no clear D. This CDR3 has 13 amino acids. From germline, CDR1 is SSHAT and CDR2 FNYEAQ (reference sequence). The chain's CDR3 is CASKATNTGELFF. CDR3 bases: TGTGCTAGCAAGGCGACCAACACCGGGGAGCTGTTTTTT.

The table lists this clonotype with a few counts. V is TRBV19 and J is TRBJ2-7, with TRBD2 identical over 9 bases. V gave up 5 bases and J gave up 4 bases; unmatched junction bases: 18. The CDR3 loop spans 18 amino acids. CDR1 is LNHDA, CDR2 SQIVND, per germline (reference sequence). The CDR3 DNA sequence: TGTGCCAGTAGTCCACCGTTTCGGATAGCAAGCGGGAGGTACGAGCAGTACTTC. Its protein is CASSPPFRIASGRYEQYF. Full variable domain (missing parts from reference TRBV19 and TRBJ2-7): DGGITQSPKYLFRKEGQNVTLSCEQNLNHDAMYWYRQDPGQGLRLIYYSQIVNDFQKGDIAEGYSVSREKKESFPLTVTSAQKNPTAFYLCASSPPFRIASGRYEQYFGPGTRLTVT.

This clonotype was observed a few times. This chain joins TRBV5-4 and TRBJ2-7; tentative D call: TRBD2 (6 bases). V lost 0 bases, J lost 3 bases, and 13 bases lay in between. Germline V lookup: CDR1 SGHNT, CDR2 YYREEE (reference sequence). The CDR3 consists of 15 residues. As DNA, the CDR3 is TGTGCCAGCAGCTTGGAGAAGGGACTGTTCTACGAGCAGTACTTC. It translates to CASSLEKGLFYEQYF.

This clonotype was picked up a small number of times. The J gene is TRBJ2-3, the V gene TRBV11-2, with D tentatively TRBD2 (7 bases). V was trimmed by 8 bases and J by 5 bases, leaving 20 bases between them. Germline V gives CDR1 SGHAT, CDR2 FQNNGV. The CDR3 spans 15 residues. CDR3 nucleotides: TGTGCCAGCGCAAAGGGGGACACGGGAGGAGATACGCAGTATTTT. This translates into CASAKGDTGGDTQYF.

In its sample, this clonotype was seen many times. Here the CDR3 DNA reads TGCAGTGCTAGGAGAGACATCGCCTACGAGCAGTACTTC. It encodes CSARRDIAYEQYF. The chain recombines TRBV20-1 with TRBJ2-7; no clear D gene. There are 13 residues in the CDR3. From germline, CDR1 is DFQATT and CDR2 SNEGSKA (reference sequence). Trimming took off 3 bases at V and 2 bases at J, with 11 bases between the two ends.

With respect to this clonotype: Compared with germline, one end of the junction differs, possibly owing to a read error. V usage is TRBV20-1 and J usage is TRBJ1-5; a possible D gene is TRBD1 (6 bases). The CDR3 loop spans 17 amino acids. Germline V gene data show CDR1 as DFQATT and CDR2 as SNEGSKA (reference sequence). CDR3 loop: CSARAHRGAYSNQPQRF. The CDR3 DNA reads as TGCAGTGCTAGAGCCCATCGGGGGGCCTATAGCAATCAGCCCCAGCGTTTT.

In its sample, this clonotype was seen many times. This chain connects TRBV5-1 to TRBJ2-2; the D is unclear. Germline V gene data show CDR1 as SGHRS and CDR2 as YFSETQ. Between the trimmed V and J ends, which lost 0 bases and 2 bases, there was a span of 11 bases. There are 16 residues in the CDR3. CDR3 residues: CASSLVISLNTGELFF. The CDR3 DNA follows: TGCGCCAGCAGCTTGGTTATAAGCCTTAACACCGGGGAGCTGTTTTTT.

This clonotype was counted a few times. This rearrangement joins TRBV24-1 to TRBJ1-1; 9 bases are a match to TRBD1. The CDR3 is 13 amino acids. CDR1 and CDR2 from the germline V gene are KGHDR and SFDVKD. With 8 bases clipped from V and 4 bases from J, the junction kept 4 bases outside the gene matches. CDR3 sequence reads: CATMRTGATEAFF. Written as DNA, the CDR3 is TGTGCCACCATGCGGACAGGGGCCACTGAAGCTTTCTTT.

This clonotype came up many times. The chain recombines TRBV5-1 with TRBJ2-7; D unresolved. This CDR3 region has 13 residues. Germline CDR1 reads SGHRS; CDR2 reads YFSETQ. V was shortened by 5 bases and J by 0 bases, with 9 bases between the two germline ends. The CDR3 DNA reads as TGCGCCAGCAGTTTTATTAGCTCCTACGAGCAGTACTTC. It codes for CASSFISSYEQYF. The full variable domain, rest sourced from reference TRBV5-1 and TRBJ2-7, is KAGVTQTPRYLIKTRGQQVTLSCSPISGHRSVSWYQQTPGQGLQFLFEYFSETQRNKGNFPGRFSGRQFSNSRSEMNVSTLELGDSALYLCASSFISSYEQYFGPGTRLTVT.

In its sample, this clonotype was seen many times. The gene calls are TRBV12-3 or TRBV12-4 and TRBJ2-5, with a possible D match to TRBD2 (6 bases). The length of the CDR3 is 15 residues. V was clipped by 3 bases and J by 0 bases, with 11 bases between them. CDR3 region: CASSFSGVDQETQYF. The CDR3 DNA is TGTGCCAGCAGTTTCTCGGGGGTCGACCAAGAGACCCAGTACTTC.

This clonotype has a handful of counts. V is TRBV7-8 and J is TRBJ1-3, with D possibly TRBD1 on 5 matching bases. This CDR3 spans 15 amino acids. Germline loops: CDR1 SGHVS, CDR2 FQNEAQ. The V gene lost 7 bases and the J gene lost 4 bases, with 17 bases spanning the gap. CDR3 in DNA: TGTGCCAGCACCCAGGGCCCGGGGGTCGGAAACACCATATATTTT. Protein: CASTQGPGVGNTIYF.